At least ten counts were recorded for the clone carrying this T cell receptor (beta chain). The data belong to a study of T cells in Graves' hyperthyroidism and ophthalmopathy. V lost 7 bases and J lost 2, with 13 bases in between. The CDR3 sequence is 14 residues long. CDR1 is SNHLY and CDR2 is FYNNEI in the germline V gene. TCR beta CDR3 regions were amplified from RNA. Initially, a first-round RT-PCR of the TCR CDR3 employed the HTBI primer set. TCRdb itself ran the multiplex PCR reads through MiXCR, one entry per CDR3 protein. The top ten hold approximately 8% of the sample, which has fewer than 800,000 distinct CDR3 sequences, approximately 16% seen once.

Sequences were obtained from blood. The clonotype originates from a young man with Graves' hyperthyroidism. The chain links TRBV2 to TRBJ2-3, with D tentatively TRBD2 (6 bases). The CDR3 DNA reads as TGTGCCAGCAAGGAGGGAGGCGCCACAGATACGCAGTATTTT. Its translation: CASKEGGATDTQYF.